This T cell receptor (beta chain) comes out of a study of T-cell memory formation after mild COVID-19. Study information: Clusters were largely donor specific. Study results and caveats: Shrinking CD4+ clones resided mostly in CM and EM, and CD8+ ones in EMRA. Clones shrinking between day 15 and 85 showed a balanced CD4/CD8 split, and those that grew later tilted toward CD4+.

TCRdb re-analysed the 5' RACE reads in MiXCR, keeping a single row per CDR3 protein. The table has about 560,000 distinct CDR3 sequences, roughly 17% seen once. Notes on this clonotype: Antigen unknown.

This CDR3 comprises 15 residues. CDR1 is MNHEY and CDR2 is SVGAGI in the germline V gene. V lost 0 bases to trimming and J lost 3 bases, with 8 bases between them. The specimen was PBMCs or a T cell subset sorted from them (not recorded which). The sequence derives from an adult woman who had mild COVID-19 (a few samples of this study predate the infection). Cell type and time point are not known. The chain joins TRBV6-5 to TRBJ1-4, with no clear D. This CDR3 reads CASSYSHGSNEKLFF. The DNA of the CDR3 is TGTGCCAGCAGTTACTCTCATGGATCTAATGAAAAACTGTTTTTT.